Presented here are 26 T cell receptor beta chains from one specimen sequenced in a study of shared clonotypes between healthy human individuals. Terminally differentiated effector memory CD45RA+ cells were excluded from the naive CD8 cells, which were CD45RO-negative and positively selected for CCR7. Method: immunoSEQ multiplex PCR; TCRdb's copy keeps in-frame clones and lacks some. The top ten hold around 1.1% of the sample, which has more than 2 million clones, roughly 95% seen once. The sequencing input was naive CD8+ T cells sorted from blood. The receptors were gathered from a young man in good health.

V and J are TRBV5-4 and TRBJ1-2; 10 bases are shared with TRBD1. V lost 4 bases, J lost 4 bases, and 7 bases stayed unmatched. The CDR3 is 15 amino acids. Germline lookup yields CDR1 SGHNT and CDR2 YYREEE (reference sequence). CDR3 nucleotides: TGTGCCAGCAGCCACTTGACAGGGGGCGTCTATGGCTACACCTTC. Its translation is CASSHLTGGVYGYTF.

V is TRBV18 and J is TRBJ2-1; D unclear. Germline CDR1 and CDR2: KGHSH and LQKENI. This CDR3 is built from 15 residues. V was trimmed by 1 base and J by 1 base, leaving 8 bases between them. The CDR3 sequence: CASSPLGPSYNEQFF. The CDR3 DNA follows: TGTGCCAGCTCACCACTCGGTCCATCCTACAATGAGCAGTTCTTC.

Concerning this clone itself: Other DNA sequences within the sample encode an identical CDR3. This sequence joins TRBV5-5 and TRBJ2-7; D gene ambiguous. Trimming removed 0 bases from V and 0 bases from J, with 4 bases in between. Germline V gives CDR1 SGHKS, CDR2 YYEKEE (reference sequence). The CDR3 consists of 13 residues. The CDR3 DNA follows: TGTGCCAGCAGCTTGGTGGGCTCCTACGAGCAGTACTTC. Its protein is CASSLVGSYEQYF.

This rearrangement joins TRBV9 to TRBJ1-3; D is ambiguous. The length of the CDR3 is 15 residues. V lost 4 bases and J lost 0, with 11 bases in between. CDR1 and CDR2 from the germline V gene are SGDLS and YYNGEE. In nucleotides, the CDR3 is TGTGCCAGCAGCCCGACGATCGTCTCTGGAAACACCATATATTTT. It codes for CASSPTIVSGNTIYF.

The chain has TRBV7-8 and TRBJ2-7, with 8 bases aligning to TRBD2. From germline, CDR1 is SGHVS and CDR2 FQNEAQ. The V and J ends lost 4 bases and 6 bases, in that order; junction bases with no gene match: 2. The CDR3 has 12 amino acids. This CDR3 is CASSSTSGEQYF. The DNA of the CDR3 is TGTGCCAGCAGCTCTACTAGCGGCGAGCAGTACTTC.

In DNA, the CDR3 is TGTGCCACCAGCGGACTCCTGGGGTCAGCCAATGAGCAGTTCTTC. This codes for CATSGLLGSANEQFF. The chain couples TRBV15 to TRBJ2-1, with D perhaps TRBD2 (5 bases). Germline assignment: CDR1 LNHNV and CDR2 YYDKDF (reference sequence). The V and J ends lost 5 bases and 6 bases respectively, with 17 bases between them. CDR3 length: 15 residues.

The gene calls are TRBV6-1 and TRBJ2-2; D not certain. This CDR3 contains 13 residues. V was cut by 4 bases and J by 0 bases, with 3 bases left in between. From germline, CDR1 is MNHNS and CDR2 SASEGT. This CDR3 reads CASSVANTGELFF. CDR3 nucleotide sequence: TGTGCCAGCAGTGTAGCGAACACCGGGGAGCTGTTTTTT.

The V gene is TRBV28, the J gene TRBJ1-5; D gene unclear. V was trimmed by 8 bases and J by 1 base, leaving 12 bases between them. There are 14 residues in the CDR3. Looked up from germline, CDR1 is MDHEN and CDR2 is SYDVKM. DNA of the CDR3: TGTGCCAGCCTCCCCGTTGGCAGCAATCAGCCCCAGCATTTT. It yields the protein CASLPVGSNQPQHF.

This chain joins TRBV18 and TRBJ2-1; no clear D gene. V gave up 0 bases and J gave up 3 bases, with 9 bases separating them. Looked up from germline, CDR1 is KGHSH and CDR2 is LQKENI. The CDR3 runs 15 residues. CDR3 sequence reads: CASSPPIGLYNEQFF. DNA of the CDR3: TGTGCCAGCTCACCACCGATCGGCCTCTACAATGAGCAGTTCTTC.

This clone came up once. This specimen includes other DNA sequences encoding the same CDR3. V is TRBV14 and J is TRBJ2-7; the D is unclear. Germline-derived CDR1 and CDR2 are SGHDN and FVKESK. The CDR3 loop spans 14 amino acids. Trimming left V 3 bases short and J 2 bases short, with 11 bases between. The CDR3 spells CASSQDPRPYEQYF. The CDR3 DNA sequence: TGTGCCAGCAGCCAGGACCCCCGGCCCTACGAGCAGTACTTC.

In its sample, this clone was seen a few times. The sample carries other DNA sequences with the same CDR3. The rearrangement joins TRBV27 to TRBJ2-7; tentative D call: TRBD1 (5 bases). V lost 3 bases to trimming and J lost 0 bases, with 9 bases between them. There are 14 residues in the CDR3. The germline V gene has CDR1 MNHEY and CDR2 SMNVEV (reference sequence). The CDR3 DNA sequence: TGTGCCAGCAGTTTGGGGCTGAGCTCCTACGAGCAGTACTTC. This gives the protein CASSLGLSSYEQYF.

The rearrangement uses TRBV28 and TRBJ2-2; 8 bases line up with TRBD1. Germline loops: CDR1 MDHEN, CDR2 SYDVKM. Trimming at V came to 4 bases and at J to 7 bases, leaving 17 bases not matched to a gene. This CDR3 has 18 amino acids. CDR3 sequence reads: CASSSRWNQGANYGELFF. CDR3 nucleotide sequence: TGTGCCAGCAGTTCCCGGTGGAACCAGGGGGCGAATTACGGGGAGCTGTTTTTT.

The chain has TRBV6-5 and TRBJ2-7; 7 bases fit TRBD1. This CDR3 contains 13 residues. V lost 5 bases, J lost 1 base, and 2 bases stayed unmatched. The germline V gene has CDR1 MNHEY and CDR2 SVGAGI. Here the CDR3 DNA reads TGTGCCAGCAGTACAGGGGAATCCTACGAGCAGTACTTC. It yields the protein CASSTGESYEQYF.

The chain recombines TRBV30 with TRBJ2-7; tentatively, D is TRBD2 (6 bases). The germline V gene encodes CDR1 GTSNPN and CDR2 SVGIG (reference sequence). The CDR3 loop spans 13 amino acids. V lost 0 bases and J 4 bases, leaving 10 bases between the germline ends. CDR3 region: CAWSVDLAYEQYF. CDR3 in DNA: TGTGCCTGGAGTGTAGATCTAGCGTACGAGCAGTACTTC.

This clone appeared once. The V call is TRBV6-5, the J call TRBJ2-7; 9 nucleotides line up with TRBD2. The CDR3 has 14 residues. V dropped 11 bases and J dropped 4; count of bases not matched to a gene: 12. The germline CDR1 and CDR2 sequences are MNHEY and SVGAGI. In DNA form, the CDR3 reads TGTGCCCCTACTGGCGGGAGGGCGAGTTACGAGCAGTACTTC. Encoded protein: CAPTGGRASYEQYF.

In nucleotides, the CDR3 is TGTGCCAGCAGCTCACGGTGGGAAGGGGACACTGAAGCTTTCTTT. Its translation is CASSSRWEGDTEAFF. The chain carries TRBV6-5 and TRBJ1-1; perhaps TRBD1 as D (5 bases). This CDR3 has 15 amino acids. Trimming cost V 6 bases and J 3 bases, with 17 bases left between them. Germline V gene data show CDR1 as MNHEY and CDR2 as SVGAGI.

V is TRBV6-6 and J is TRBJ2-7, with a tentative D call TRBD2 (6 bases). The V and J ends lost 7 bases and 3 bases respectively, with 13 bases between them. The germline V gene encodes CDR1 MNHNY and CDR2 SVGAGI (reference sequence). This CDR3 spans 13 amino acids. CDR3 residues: CASTPGLNYEQYF. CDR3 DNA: TGTGCCAGCACGCCGGGACTCAACTACGAGCAGTACTTC.

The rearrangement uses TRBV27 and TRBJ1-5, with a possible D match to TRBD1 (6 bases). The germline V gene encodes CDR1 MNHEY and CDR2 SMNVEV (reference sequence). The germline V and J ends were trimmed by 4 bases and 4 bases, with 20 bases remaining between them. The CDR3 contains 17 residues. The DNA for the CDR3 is TGTGCCAGCAGTTCCAATACTCAGGGGTTCGGGAATCAGCCCCAGCATTTT. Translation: CASSSNTQGFGNQPQHF.

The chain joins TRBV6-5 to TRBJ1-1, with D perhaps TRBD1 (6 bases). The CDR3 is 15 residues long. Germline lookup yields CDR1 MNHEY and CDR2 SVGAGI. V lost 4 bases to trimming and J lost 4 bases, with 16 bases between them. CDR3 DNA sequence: TGTGCCAGCAGTTCCCCTACAGGGATAGGCACTGAAGCTTTCTTT. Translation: CASSSPTGIGTEAFF.

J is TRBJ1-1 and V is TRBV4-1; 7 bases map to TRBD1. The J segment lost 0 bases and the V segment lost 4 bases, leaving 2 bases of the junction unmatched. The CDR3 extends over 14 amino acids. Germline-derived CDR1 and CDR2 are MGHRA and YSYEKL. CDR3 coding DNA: TGCGCCAGCAGCCTCAGGGGGATGAACACTGAAGCTTTCTTT. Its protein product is CASSLRGMNTEAFF.

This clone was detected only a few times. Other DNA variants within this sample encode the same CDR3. The CDR3 loop reads CASSIGTSGAYEQYF. The DNA of the CDR3 is TGTGCCAGTAGTATCGGGACTAGCGGCGCCTACGAGCAGTACTTC. The gene calls are TRBV19 and TRBJ2-7, with 11 bases aligning to TRBD2. Germline lookup yields CDR1 LNHDA and CDR2 SQIVND (reference sequence). Unmatched junction bases numbered 3, after V lost 3 bases and J lost 2 bases. The CDR3 is 15 amino acids.

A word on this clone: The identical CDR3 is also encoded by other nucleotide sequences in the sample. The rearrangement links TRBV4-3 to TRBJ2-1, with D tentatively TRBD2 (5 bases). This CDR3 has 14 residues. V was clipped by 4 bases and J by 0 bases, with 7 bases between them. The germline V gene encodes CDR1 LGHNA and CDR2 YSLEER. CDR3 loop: CASSLGLSYNEQFF. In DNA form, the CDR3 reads TGCGCCAGCAGCCTCGGACTCTCCTACAATGAGCAGTTCTTC.

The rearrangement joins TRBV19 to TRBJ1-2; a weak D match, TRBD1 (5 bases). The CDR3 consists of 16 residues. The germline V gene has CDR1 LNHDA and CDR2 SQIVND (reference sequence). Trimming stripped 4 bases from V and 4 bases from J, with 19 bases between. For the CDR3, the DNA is TGTGCCAGTAGTACAAAGTACCTCGGGACGATCTATGGCTACACCTTC. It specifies CASSTKYLGTIYGYTF.

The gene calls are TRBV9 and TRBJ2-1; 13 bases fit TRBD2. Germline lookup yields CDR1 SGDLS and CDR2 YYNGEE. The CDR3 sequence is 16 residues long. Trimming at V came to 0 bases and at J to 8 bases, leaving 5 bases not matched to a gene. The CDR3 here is CASSVGTSGSYHEQFF. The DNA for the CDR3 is TGTGCCAGCAGCGTAGGGACTAGCGGGAGTTATCATGAGCAGTTCTTC.

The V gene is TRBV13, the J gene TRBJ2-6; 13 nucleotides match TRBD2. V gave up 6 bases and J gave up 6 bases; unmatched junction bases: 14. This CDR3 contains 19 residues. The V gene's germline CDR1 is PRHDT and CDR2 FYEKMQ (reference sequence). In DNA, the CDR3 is TGTGCCAGCAGTCATAGCGAACGGACTAGCGGGAGAGCGGCCAACGTCCTGACTTTC. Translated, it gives CASSHSERTSGRAANVLTF.

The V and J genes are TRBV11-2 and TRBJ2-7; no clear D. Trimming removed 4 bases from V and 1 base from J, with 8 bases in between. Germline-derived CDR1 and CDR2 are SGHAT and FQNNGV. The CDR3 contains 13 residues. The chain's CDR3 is CASSSMGSYEQYF. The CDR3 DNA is TGTGCCAGCAGCTCGATGGGTTCCTACGAGCAGTACTTC.